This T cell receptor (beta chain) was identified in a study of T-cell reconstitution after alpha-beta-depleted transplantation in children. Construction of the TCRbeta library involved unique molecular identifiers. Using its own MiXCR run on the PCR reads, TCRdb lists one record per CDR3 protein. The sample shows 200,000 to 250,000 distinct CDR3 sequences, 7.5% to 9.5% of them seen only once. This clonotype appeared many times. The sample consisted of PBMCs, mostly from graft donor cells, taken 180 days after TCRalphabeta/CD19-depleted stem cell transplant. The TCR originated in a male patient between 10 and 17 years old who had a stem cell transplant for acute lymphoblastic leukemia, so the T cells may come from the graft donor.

The CDR3 here is CSASGTGVSHGYTF. The CDR3 bases are TGCAGTGCTTCAGGGACAGGGGTATCTCATGGCTACACCTTC. The chain employs TRBV20-1 and TRBJ1-2, with 10 bases lining up with TRBD1. The V and J ends lost 5 bases and 6 bases, in that order; junction bases with no gene match: 9. The germline gives CDR1 DFQATT, CDR2 SNEGSKA (reference sequence). This CDR3 has 14 amino acids.